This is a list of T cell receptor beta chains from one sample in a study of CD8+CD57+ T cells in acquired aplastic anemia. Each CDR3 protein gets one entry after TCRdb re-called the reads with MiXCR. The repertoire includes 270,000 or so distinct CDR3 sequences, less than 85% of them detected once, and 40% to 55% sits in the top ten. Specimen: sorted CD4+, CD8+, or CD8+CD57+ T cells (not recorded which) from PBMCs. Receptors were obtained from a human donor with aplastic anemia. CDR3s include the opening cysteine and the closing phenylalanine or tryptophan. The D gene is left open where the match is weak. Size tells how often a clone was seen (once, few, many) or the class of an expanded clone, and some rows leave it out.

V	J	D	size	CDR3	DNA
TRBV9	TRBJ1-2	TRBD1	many	CASSVGGTGLNYGYTF	TGTGCCAGCAGCGTAGGTGGGACAGGGCTGAACTATGGCTACACCTTC
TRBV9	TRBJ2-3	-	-	CASSVNFADTQYYF	TGTGCCAGCAGCGTAAACTTTGCGGATACGCAGTATTATTTT
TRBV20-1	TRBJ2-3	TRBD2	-	CSASSWGGADTQYF	TGCAGTGCCAGTAGTTGGGGAGGGGCAGATACGCAGTATTTT
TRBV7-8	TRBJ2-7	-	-	CASGDGRGYEQYF	TGTGCCAGCGGGGACGGGCGCGGATATGAGCAGTACTTC
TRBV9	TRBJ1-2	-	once	CASSLRRFATAGNTF	TGTGCCAGCAGCCTACGTAGGTTCGCGACCGCGGGCAACACCTTC
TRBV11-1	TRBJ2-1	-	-	CASSDDRTHEQFF	TGTGCCAGCAGTGATGATCGGACCCATGAGCAGTTCTTC
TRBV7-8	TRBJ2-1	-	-	CASSFEGSPGTEDQFF	TGTGCCAGCAGCTTTGAGGGAAGTCCGGGGACCGAGGATCAGTTCTTC
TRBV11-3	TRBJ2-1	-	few	CASSLGGQVGSDEQFF	TGTGCCAGCAGCTTAGGGGGGCAAGTGGGGAGCGATGAGCAGTTCTTC
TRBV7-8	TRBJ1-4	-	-	CASGRAGGNDKLYF	TGTGCCAGCGGCAGGGCGGGAGGAAATGATAAACTGTATTTT
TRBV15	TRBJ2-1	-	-	CATSRAGRKDEQFF	TGTGCCACCAGCAGGGCAGGGCGGAAAGATGAGCAGTTCTTC
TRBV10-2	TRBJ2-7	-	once	CASSQAYEQYF	TGCGCCAGCAGTCAGGCCTACGAGCAGTACTTC
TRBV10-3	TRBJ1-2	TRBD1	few	CAINSGTGGFGYTF	TGTGCCATCAATTCCGGGACAGGGGGCTTTGGCTACACCTTC
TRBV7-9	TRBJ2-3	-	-	CASSGGDKWGTQYF	TGTGCCAGCAGCGGAGGGGACAAGTGGGGTACGCAGTATTTT
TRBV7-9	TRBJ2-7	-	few	CASSFDILTEQYF	TGTGCCAGCAGCTTCGATATTCTAACTGAGCAGTACTTC
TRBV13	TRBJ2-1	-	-	CASSLGRSHGSDEQFF	TGTGCCAGCAGCTTGGGGAGGAGCCATGGGAGCGATGAGCAGTTCTTC
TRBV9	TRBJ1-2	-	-	CASSLNPGINYGYTF	TGTGCCAGCAGCTTAAACCCAGGGATAAACTATGGCTACACCTTC
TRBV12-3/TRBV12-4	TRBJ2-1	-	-	CASRKGWGDEQFF	TGTGCCAGCAGAAAAGGGTGGGGGGATGAGCAGTTCTTC